These T cell receptor beta chains were read from a single sample in a study of blood T cell repertoires in COVID-19. The assay was immunoSEQ multiplex PCR, and TCRdb's table has in-frame clones only and misses some. This sample has over 110,000 clones, with approximately 81% found just once. The sequencing input was peripheral blood. The receptors were gathered from a human donor in a cohort sampled during active COVID-19. The CDR3 runs from the conserved cysteine through the conserved F or W. D genes are given only for firm matches. Some rows mark clone size as missing; the rest say once, few, many or name a class of expanded clone.

D	length	V	J	size	DNA	CDR3
NA	17	TRBV12-2	TRBJ2-3	NA	TGTGCAAGTCGCTTAGGGGGTGGACAGGGACACACAGATACGCAGTATTTT	CASRLGGGQGHTDTQYF
NA	15	TRBV18	TRBJ1-4	NA	TGTGCCAGCTCATCGGGCGGAGGGGTAGATGAAAAACTGTTTTTT	CASSSGGGVDEKLFF
TRBD2	16	TRBV5-1	TRBJ2-1	NA	TGCGCCAGCAGCTTGGAGGGTGCGGGAGAATGGAATGAGCAGTTCTTC	CASSLEGAGEWNEQFF
TRBD2	17	TRBV5-6	TRBJ2-3	NA	TGTGCCAGCAGCTTGACTGGACTAGCGGGCCGCACAGATACGCAGTATTTT	CASSLTGLAGRTDTQYF
TRBD2	16	TRBV4-1	TRBJ2-1	once	TGCGCCAGCAGCCAAGTTGAGGGAGGGATAATCGATGAGCAGTTCTTC	CASSQVEGGIIDEQFF
TRBD1	15	TRBV5-4	TRBJ1-2	once	TGTGCCAGCAGCTCGGGACAGGGGGCATACTATGGCTACACCTTC	CASSSGQGAYYGYTF
TRBD1	13	TRBV7-3	TRBJ2-7	few	TGTGCCAGCAGCCTCGGACAGGGCAACGAGCAGTACTTC	CASSLGQGNEQYF
NA	14	TRBV29-1	TRBJ2-7	NA	TGCAGCGTTCGACGCCGGGACACCTCCTACGAGCAGTACTTC	CSVRRRDTSYEQYF
TRBD2	15	TRBV18	TRBJ2-7	NA	TGTGCCAGCTCACCACGCGGGGGGGTGAACTACGAGCAGTACTTC	CASSPRGGVNYEQYF
NA	13	TRBV6-1	TRBJ2-7	NA	TGTGCCAGCAGTGAGGGGCAGGCCTACGAGCAGTACTTC	CASSEGQAYEQYF
TRBD2	16	TRBV28	TRBJ2-7	NA	TGTGCCAGCAGTCCGGCGGGACTAGCGGGATTGTGGGAGCAGTACTTC	CASSPAGLAGLWEQYF
TRBD2	18	TRBV5-4	TRBJ2-1	NA	TGTGCCAGCAGCTTTTCCGGGACTAGCAGTACCTCCTACAATGAGCAGTTCTTC	CASSFSGTSSTSYNEQFF
TRBD2	16	TRBV6-2/TRBV6-3	TRBJ2-3	once	TGTGCCAGCAGTTACTTAAGGCTAGCGGGAGCAGATACGCAGTATTTT	CASSYLRLAGADTQYF
TRBD2	15	TRBV6-1	TRBJ2-7	NA	TGTGCCAGCAGTGAAGAGGGGCTAGCGGGAGACGAGCAGTACTTC	CASSEEGLAGDEQYF
TRBD1	16	TRBV28	TRBJ2-2	NA	TGTGCCAGCAGTTTATTGGGACAGGGGAACACCGGGGAGCTGTTTTTT	CASSLLGQGNTGELFF
TRBD1	20	TRBV18	TRBJ1-2	NA	TGTGCCAGCTCACCCCTAATGTCGAAAGGGACAGGGAGTCAGACGGATGGCTACACCTTC	CASSPLMSKGTGSQTDGYTF
NA	14	TRBV6-1	TRBJ2-7	NA	TGTGCCAGCAGTGACCGAGCAGGGTCCTACGAGCAGTACTTC	CASSDRAGSYEQYF
NA	12	TRBV18	TRBJ2-7	NA	TGTGCCAGCTCTAGCAGATCCTACGAGCAGTACTTC	CASSSRSYEQYF
TRBD2	14	TRBV11-1	TRBJ2-1	NA	TGTGCCAGCATGCTAGCGGGAGGGCTAAATGAGCAGTTCTTC	CASMLAGGLNEQFF
NA	13	TRBV18	TRBJ2-1	NA	TGTGCCAGCTCACTCGACTCATACAATGAGCAGTTCTTC	CASSLDSYNEQFF
NA	14	TRBV9	TRBJ2-7	NA	TGTGCCAGCAGCCCCCGGACTGAATCCTACGAGCAGTACTTC	CASSPRTESYEQYF
TRBD2	14	TRBV19	TRBJ2-7	NA	TGTGCCAGTAGTAAGACTAGCGTCTCCAACGAGCAGTACTTC	CASSKTSVSNEQYF
TRBD1	14	TRBV7-2	TRBJ2-4	NA	TGTGCCAGCAGCAAACAGGGGGCGCAGGGCATTCAGTACTTC	CASSKQGAQGIQYF
TRBD1	16	TRBV5-1	TRBJ1-2	NA	TGCGCCAGCAGCTCCCTCCCCCGGGACAGCATGTATGGCTACACCTTC	CASSSLPRDSMYGYTF
TRBD2	19	TRBV5-1	TRBJ2-5	NA	TGCGCCAGCAGCTTGGAAGCGGCTAGCGGGAATGATGTGAGGGGGACCCAGTACTTC	CASSLEAASGNDVRGTQYF
TRBD2	16	TRBV7-8	TRBJ2-7	NA	TGTGCCAGCAGCTTATATGGGGCGGGAGGTCGCAACGAGCAGTACTTC	CASSLYGAGGRNEQYF
NA	12	TRBV12-3/TRBV12-4	TRBJ2-7	NA	TGTGCCAGCAGTTTTTACTTTCTGGAGCAGTACTTC	CASSFYFLEQYF
TRBD1	14	TRBV6-5	TRBJ1-6	NA	TGTGCCAGCAGTAGGGACAGGGTCGGGTCACCCCTCCACTTT	CASSRDRVGSPLHF
NA	14	TRBV5-1	TRBJ1-1	NA	TGCGCCAGCAGGGGCCCGACAGGCAACACTGAAGCTTTCTTT	CASRGPTGNTEAFF
NA	14	TRBV4-1	TRBJ1-1	NA	TGCGCCAGCAGAGCTGTGATTCGGAGAACTGAAGCTTTCTTT	CASRAVIRRTEAFF
TRBD1	17	TRBV10-3	TRBJ1-1	NA	TGTGCCATCAGGACAGGGGCGGGATTCACCCTGAACACTGAAGCTTTCTTT	CAIRTGAGFTLNTEAFF
NA	16	TRBV21-1	TRBJ2-7	NA	TGTGCCAGCAGCAACTTCCGGACAGGGATTTCCTACGAGCAGTACTTC	CASSNFRTGISYEQYF
NA	15	TRBV29-1	TRBJ2-7	NA	TGCAGCGTTGAAGATGTCGCAGGGGTTGGCTACGAGCAGTACTTC	CSVEDVAGVGYEQYF
TRBD2	14	TRBV10-3	TRBJ2-1	NA	TGTGCCATCAGTGAGTCGGGCAGGGAGGGTGAGCAGTTCTTC	CAISESGREGEQFF
NA	16	TRBV25-1	TRBJ2-1	NA	TGTGCCAGCAGTGAACCCACAGGGCTTTCCTACAATGAGCAGTTCTTC	CASSEPTGLSYNEQFF
NA	15	TRBV5-6	TRBJ2-6	NA	TGTGCCAGCAGCTTACGAGTCTCTGGGGCCAACGTCCTGACTTTC	CASSLRVSGANVLTF
TRBD1	15	TRBV5-5	TRBJ1-4	NA	TGTGCCAGCAGCGTACCAGGGGGCTGGGGTGAAAAACTGTTTTTT	CASSVPGGWGEKLFF
NA	14	TRBV28	TRBJ2-3	NA	TGTGCCAGCAGTTTATCTGCGGACACAGATACGCAGTATTTT	CASSLSADTDTQYF
NA	15	TRBV7-2	TRBJ1-6	NA	TGTGCCAGCAGCCTGCTGGGGGCGGCTAATTCACCCCTCCACTTT	CASSLLGAANSPLHF
TRBD1	12	TRBV6-5	TRBJ2-7	NA	TGTGCCAGCGTGCGGACAGGGCACGAGCAGTACTTC	CASVRTGHEQYF
NA	10	TRBV27	TRBJ1-2	NA	TGTGCCACCTTCAGGGAAGGCTACACCTTC	CATFREGYTF
NA	15	TRBV9	TRBJ2-5	NA	TGTGCCAGCAGCCGACAACAGGGGACTCAAAAGACCCAGTACTTC	CASSRQQGTQKTQYF